One and the same sample provided the 23 T cell receptor beta chains below, sequenced in a study of OX40 agonist ivuxolimab in advanced cancers. Libraries were constructed by the immunoSEQ multiplex PCR assay. Held by TCRdb, this immuneACCESS table contains in-frame sequences only and omits some clones. Under half of the omission traces to an unresolved V gene where checked; the cause of the rest is unknown. Counted in this sample were roughly 28,000 clones; around 88% of them appeared once. Roughly 31% of the sample goes to the ten largest clones. Specimen: CD4+ or CD8+ T cells sorted from blood, collected in a trial of the OX40 agonist ivuxolimab. The receptors here all came from an adult with an advanced solid tumor such as melanoma, head and neck, liver or kidney cancer.

The chain couples TRBV4-1 to TRBJ2-1, with TRBD1 matching 7 bases. The CDR3 is 14 residues long. Trimming cost V 0 bases and J 14 bases; bases outside gene matches: 10. Per the germline V gene, CDR1 is MGHRA and CDR2 is YSYEKL. In DNA, the CDR3 is TGCGCCAGCAGCCAAGATAATTCAGGGACAGTTGAGTTCTTC. This encodes CASSQDNSGTVEFF.

This sequence joins TRBV6-5 and TRBJ1-1; D is unresolved. Germline-derived CDR1 and CDR2 are MNHEY and SVGAGI. The CDR3 is 15 amino acids. V lost 5 bases to trimming and J lost 1 base, with 14 bases between them. In nucleotides, the CDR3 is TGTGCCAGCAGTATCCTAGTCGAGAAGAACACTGAAGCTTTCTTT. Its translation is CASSILVEKNTEAFF.

This clone was seen more than once but under ten times. V is TRBV7-6 and J is TRBJ2-6; D could derive from TRBD1 or TRBD2 (6 bases each). V was cut by 3 bases and J by 0 bases, with 18 bases left in between. Per germline, CDR1 SGHVS and CDR2 FNYEAQ. The CDR3 extends over 19 amino acids. CDR3 sequence reads: CASSLVGGYGFSGANVLTF. In DNA, the CDR3 is TGTGCCAGCAGCTTGGTGGGGGGCTACGGTTTCTCTGGGGCCAACGTCCTGACTTTC.

CDR3 in DNA: TGTGCCAGTAGTATAGTTGACAGACTAATTTATGGCTACACCTTC. Translated, it gives CASSIVDRLIYGYTF. The rearrangement uses TRBV19 and TRBJ1-2, with a tentative D call TRBD1 (5 bases). V shed 1 base and J shed 5 bases, with 14 bases lying between them. Germline CDR1 is LNHDA and CDR2 is SQIVND (reference sequence). This CDR3 is built from 15 residues.

The chain is built from TRBV7-2 and TRBJ2-3; the D gene is possibly TRBD2 (7 bases). The CDR3 covers 16 residues. CDR1 and CDR2 (germline): SGHTA, FQGNSA. V lost 0 bases and J lost 1, with 11 bases in between. CDR3 nucleotides: TGTGCCAGCAGCTTAGCGGGGGGGCCCGGCACAGATACGCAGTATTTT. Its protein is CASSLAGGPGTDTQYF. The full variable domain, with the rest looked up from reference TRBV7-2 and TRBJ2-3, is GAGVSQSPSNKVTEKGKDVELRCDPISGHTALYWYRQSLGQGLEFLIYFQGNSAPDKSGLPSDRFSAERTGGSVSTLTIQRTQQEDSAVYLCASSLAGGPGTDTQYFGPGTRLTVL.

The chain carries TRBV7-2 and TRBJ1-2, with D possibly being TRBD1 (6 bases). The CDR3 contains 14 residues. Trimming left V 5 bases short and J 4 bases short, with 14 bases between. Germline values: CDR1 SGHTA, CDR2 FQGNSA. This CDR3 is CASSPLGGGYGYTF. The CDR3 coding sequence is TGTGCCAGCAGCCCCCTAGGGGGAGGCTATGGCTACACCTTC.

The chain is built from TRBV7-2 and TRBJ2-7, with D perhaps given as TRBD1 or TRBD2 (6 bases each). The CDR3 consists of 15 residues. Germline values: CDR1 SGHTA, CDR2 FQGNSA. V was pared by 1 base and J by 5 bases, with 15 bases between. CDR3 in amino acids: CASSLETGAIDEQYF. CDR3 coding DNA: TGTGCCAGCAGCTTAGAGACGGGGGCTATTGACGAGCAGTACTTC.

This rearrangement joins TRBV9 to TRBJ2-7; a weak D match, TRBD1 (5 bases). Trimming stripped 3 bases from V and 8 bases from J, with 18 bases between. The CDR3 is 14 amino acids. Germline V lookup: CDR1 SGDLS, CDR2 YYNGEE. Written as DNA, the CDR3 is TGTGCCAGCAGCGAGCCGACGGCAGGGCAAAAGCAGTACTTC. As protein: CASSEPTAGQKQYF.

The chain is built from TRBV5-8 and TRBJ1-1, with D unresolved. Trimming took 3 bases from V and 0 from J, leaving 9 bases between them. CDR3 length: 14 amino acids. Looked up from germline, CDR1 is SGHTS and CDR2 is YDEGEE. The CDR3 region has the DNA TGTGCCAGCAGCTGGTCTTGGATGAACACTGAAGCTTTCTTT. Encoded protein: CASSWSWMNTEAFF.

The chain has TRBV29-1 and TRBJ1-2; 12 nucleotides align to TRBD1. The CDR3 is 13 residues long. Unmatched junction bases numbered 7, after V lost 6 bases and J lost 8 bases. Per the germline V gene, CDR1 is SQVTM and CDR2 is ANQGSEA. The DNA of the CDR3 is TGCAGCGTCCCGGGACAGGGGGCCCACGGCTACACCTTC. Protein product: CSVPGQGAHGYTF.

This rearrangement joins TRBV30 to TRBJ1-6; perhaps TRBD1 as D (6 bases). The V end was cut by 4 bases, the J end by 1 base, with 11 bases between. The CDR3 covers 15 residues. CDR1 is GTSNPN, CDR2 SVGIG, per germline (reference sequence). CDR3 sequence reads: CAWTQDSSYNSPLHF. In DNA, the CDR3 is TGTGCCTGGACACAGGACAGTTCCTATAATTCACCCCTCCACTTT.

This chain uses TRBV7-9 with TRBJ1-2; D is ambiguous. The germline V and J ends were trimmed by 1 base and 7 bases, with 4 bases remaining between them. CDR3 length: 11 amino acids. Germline CDR1 and CDR2: SEHNR and FQNEAQ (reference sequence). Here the CDR3 DNA reads TGTGCCAGCAGCTTAGGTCCTGGCTACACCTTC. This sequence encodes CASSLGPGYTF.

This chain uses TRBV6-4 with TRBJ1-5; the D is unclear. Germline V gene lookup returns CDR1 MRHNA and CDR2 SNTAGT. V lost 5 bases and J lost 0, with 11 bases in between. CDR3 length equals 15 residues. As DNA, the CDR3 is TGTGCCAGCAGTTACGACGGGAGTAGCAATCAGCCCCAGCATTTT. It is translated as CASSYDGSSNQPQHF.

The chain recombines TRBV6-5 with TRBJ1-2, with D possibly being TRBD1 (5 bases). Germline assignment: CDR1 MNHEY and CDR2 SVGAGI. V was shortened by 7 bases and J by 2 bases, with 11 bases between the two germline ends. The CDR3 contains 13 residues. This chain's CDR3 is CASTKGRNYGYTF. Here the CDR3 DNA reads TGTGCCAGCACTAAGGGACGGAACTATGGCTACACCTTC.

By share of the sample, this clone is medium-sized. CDR3 coding DNA: TGCGCCAGCAGCCAAGGTCAGGGTGATTCACCCCTCCACTTT. Amino acid sequence: CASSQGQGDSPLHF. The rearrangement joins TRBV4-1 to TRBJ1-6; D is perhaps TRBD1 (5 bases). Germline CDR1 is MGHRA and CDR2 is YSYEKL. The V end was cut by 1 base, the J end by 8 bases, with 9 bases between. The CDR3 loop spans 14 amino acids.

Here the CDR3 reads CASIGQGIGQPQHF. DNA of the CDR3: TGTGCCAGCATTGGACAGGGAATAGGTCAGCCCCAGCATTTT. V gene TRBV6-4 combines with J gene TRBJ1-5; 8 nucleotides match TRBD1. Germline assignment: CDR1 MRHNA and CDR2 SNTAGT. The CDR3 spans 14 residues. V lost 7 bases and J lost 6; bases outside the gene matches: 8.

This clone was seen only a few times. This chain joins TRBV6-5 and TRBJ2-1, with D unclear. Trimming cost V 0 bases and J 4 bases, with 10 bases left between them. This CDR3 is 15 amino acids long. Germline assignment: CDR1 MNHEY and CDR2 SVGAGI. The DNA for the CDR3 is TGTGCCAGCAGTTACTCGGCGGCATCTTACAATGAGCAGTTCTTC. Translated: CASSYSAASYNEQFF.

The chain links TRBV5-1 to TRBJ2-7; D is possibly TRBD1 (6 bases). Germline lookup yields CDR1 SGHRS and CDR2 YFSETQ. Trimming cost V 4 bases and J 5 bases, with 19 bases left between them. The length of the CDR3 is 15 residues. This chain's CDR3 is CASSRYRAMGNEQYF. The DNA of the CDR3 is TGCGCCAGCAGCCGATACAGGGCCATGGGGAACGAGCAGTACTTC.

This clone was detected only a few times. The J gene is TRBJ1-1, the V gene TRBV25-1, with a possible D match to TRBD1 (6 bases). The ends were cut back, 6 bases at V and 5 bases at J, with 13 bases in the middle. The CDR3 is 13 amino acids. CDR1 is MGHDK and CDR2 is SYGVNS in the germline V gene. CDR3 in amino acids: CASRQGRGTEAFF. CDR3 bases: TGTGCCAGCAGGCAGGGAAGGGGGACTGAAGCTTTCTTT. Variable domain in full (rest from reference TRBV25-1 and TRBJ1-1): EADIYQTPRYLVIGTGKKITLECSQTMGHDKMYWYQQDPGMELHLIHYSYGVNSTEKGDLSSESTVSRIRTEHFPLTLESARPSHTSQYLCASRQGRGTEAFFGQGTRLTVV.

This chain links TRBV7-6 with TRBJ1-1, with 8 bases aligning to TRBD1. This CDR3 has 15 amino acids. Germline V lookup: CDR1 SGHVS, CDR2 FNYEAQ. V trimming: 1 base; J trimming: 3 bases; junction bases outside the gene matches: 4. The CDR3 nucleotides read TGTGCCAGCAGCTTAGAGCAGGGGGCCGACACTGAAGCTTTCTTT. Translated, it gives CASSLEQGADTEAFF.

The chain couples TRBV15 to TRBJ2-7; 14 nucleotides line up with TRBD2. Trimming removed 5 bases from V and 0 bases from J; junction bases left unmatched: 12. CDR1 and CDR2 from the germline V gene are LNHNV and YYDKDF (reference sequence). The length of the CDR3 is 19 residues. CDR3 DNA: TGTGCCACCAGCGAGGTCGGGACTAGCGGGGGAGGGAGCTCCTACGAGCAGTACTTC. It is translated as CATSEVGTSGGGSSYEQYF.

The gene calls are TRBV2 and TRBJ1-2; TRBD1 might be the D (5 bases). With 11 bases removed from V and 2 bases from J, the gap between germline ends came to 9 bases. The germline gives CDR1 SNHLY, CDR2 FYNNEI. The CDR3 runs to 11 residues. The CDR3 sequence is CAGGTNYGYTF. In DNA, the CDR3 is TGTGCCGGTGGGACCAACTATGGCTACACCTTC.

The V call is TRBV29-1, the J call TRBJ2-2, with TRBD1 matching over 9 bases. This CDR3 contains 15 residues. Germline CDR1 is SQVTM and CDR2 is ANQGSEA. With 4 bases clipped from V and 2 bases from J, the junction kept 5 bases outside the gene matches. For the CDR3, the DNA is TGCAGCGTTGTAGACAGGGGGGATAACACCGGGGAGCTGTTTTTT. Amino acid sequence: CSVVDRGDNTGELFF.